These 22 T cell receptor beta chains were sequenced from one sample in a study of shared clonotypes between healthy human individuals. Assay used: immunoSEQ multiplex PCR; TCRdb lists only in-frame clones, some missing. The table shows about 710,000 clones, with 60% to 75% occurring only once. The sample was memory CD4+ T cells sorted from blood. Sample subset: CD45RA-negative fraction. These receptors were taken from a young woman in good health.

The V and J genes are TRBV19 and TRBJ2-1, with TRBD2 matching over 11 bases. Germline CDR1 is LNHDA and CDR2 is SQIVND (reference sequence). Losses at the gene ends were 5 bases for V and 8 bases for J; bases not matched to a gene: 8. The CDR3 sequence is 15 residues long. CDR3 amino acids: CASSSTSGSNYEQFF. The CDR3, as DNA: TGTGCCAGTAGTTCAACTAGCGGGAGCAATTATGAGCAGTTCTTC. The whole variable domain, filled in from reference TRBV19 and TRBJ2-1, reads DGGITQSPKYLFRKEGQNVTLSCEQNLNHDAMYWYRQDPGQGLRLIYYSQIVNDFQKGDIAEGYSVSREKKESFPLTVTSAQKNPTAFYLCASSSTSGSNYEQFFGPGTRLTVL.

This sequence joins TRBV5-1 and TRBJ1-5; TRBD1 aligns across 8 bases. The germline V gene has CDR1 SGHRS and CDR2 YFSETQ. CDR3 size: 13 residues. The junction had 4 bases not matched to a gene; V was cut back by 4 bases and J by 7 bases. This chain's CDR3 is CASSRTGTQPQHF. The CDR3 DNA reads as TGCGCCAGCAGCAGGACAGGGACCCAGCCCCAGCATTTT.

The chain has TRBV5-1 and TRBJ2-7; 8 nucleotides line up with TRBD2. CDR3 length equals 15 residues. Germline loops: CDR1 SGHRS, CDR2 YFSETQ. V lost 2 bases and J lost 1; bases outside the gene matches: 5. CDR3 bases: TGCGCCAGCAGCTTTGGGGTAGCGGGGTCCTACGAGCAGTACTTC. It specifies CASSFGVAGSYEQYF. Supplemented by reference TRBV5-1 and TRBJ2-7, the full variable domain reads KAGVTQTPRYLIKTRGQQVTLSCSPISGHRSVSWYQQTPGQGLQFLFEYFSETQRNKGNFPGRFSGRQFSNSRSEMNVSTLELGDSALYLCASSFGVAGSYEQYFGPGTRLTVT.

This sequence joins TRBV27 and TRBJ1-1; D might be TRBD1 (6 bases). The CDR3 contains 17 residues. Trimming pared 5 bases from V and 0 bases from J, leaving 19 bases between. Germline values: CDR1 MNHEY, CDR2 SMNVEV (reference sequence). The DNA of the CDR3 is TGTGCCAGCAGTCCAGGGGAGTCTTGGAGACTGAACACTGAAGCTTTCTTT. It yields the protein CASSPGESWRLNTEAFF.

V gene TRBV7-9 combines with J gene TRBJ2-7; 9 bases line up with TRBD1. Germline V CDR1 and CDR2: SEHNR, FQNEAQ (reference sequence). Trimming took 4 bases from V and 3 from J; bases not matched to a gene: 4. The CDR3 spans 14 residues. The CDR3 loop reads CASSWPGQGYEQYF. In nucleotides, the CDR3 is TGTGCCAGCAGCTGGCCGGGACAGGGCTACGAGCAGTACTTC.

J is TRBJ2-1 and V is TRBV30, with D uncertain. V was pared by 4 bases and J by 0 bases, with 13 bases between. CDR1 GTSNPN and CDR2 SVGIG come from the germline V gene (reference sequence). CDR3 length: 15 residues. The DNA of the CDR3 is TGTGCCTGGATTGGTGACCCAAGCTCCTACAATGAGCAGTTCTTC. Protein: CAWIGDPSSYNEQFF.

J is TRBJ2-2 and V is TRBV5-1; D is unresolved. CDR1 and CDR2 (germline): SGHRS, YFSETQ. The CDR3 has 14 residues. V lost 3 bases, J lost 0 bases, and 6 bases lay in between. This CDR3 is CASSSGSNTGELFF. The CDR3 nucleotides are TGCGCCAGCAGCTCGGGCTCGAACACCGGGGAGCTGTTTTTT. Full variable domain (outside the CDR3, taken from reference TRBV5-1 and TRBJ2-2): KAGVTQTPRYLIKTRGQQVTLSCSPISGHRSVSWYQQTPGQGLQFLFEYFSETQRNKGNFPGRFSGRQFSNSRSEMNVSTLELGDSALYLCASSSGSNTGELFFGEGSRLTVL.

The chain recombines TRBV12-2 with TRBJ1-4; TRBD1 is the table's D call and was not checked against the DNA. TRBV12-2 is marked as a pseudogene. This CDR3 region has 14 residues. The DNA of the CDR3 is TGTGCAAGTCGAAGGCAGGGTAGTCATGAAAAACTGTTTTTT. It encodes CASRRQGSHEKLFF.

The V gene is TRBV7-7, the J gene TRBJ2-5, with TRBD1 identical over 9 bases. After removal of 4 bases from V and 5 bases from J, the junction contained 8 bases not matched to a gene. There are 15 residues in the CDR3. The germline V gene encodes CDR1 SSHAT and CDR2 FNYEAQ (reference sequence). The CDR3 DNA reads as TGTGCCAGCAGCTCATCACAGGGGGCCCGGGAGACCCAGTACTTC. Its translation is CASSSSQGARETQYF.

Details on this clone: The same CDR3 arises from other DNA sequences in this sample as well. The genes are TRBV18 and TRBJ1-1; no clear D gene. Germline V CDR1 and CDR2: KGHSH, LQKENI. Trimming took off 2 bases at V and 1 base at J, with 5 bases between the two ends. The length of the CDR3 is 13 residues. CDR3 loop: CASSPGQNTEAFF. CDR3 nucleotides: TGTGCCAGCTCACCAGGGCAGAACACTGAAGCTTTCTTT.

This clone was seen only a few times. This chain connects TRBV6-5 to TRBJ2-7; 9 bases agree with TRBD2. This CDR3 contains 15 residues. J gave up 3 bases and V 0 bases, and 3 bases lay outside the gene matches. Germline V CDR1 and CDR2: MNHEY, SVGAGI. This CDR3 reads CASSYSIAGVYEQYF. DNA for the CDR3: TGTGCCAGCAGTTACTCGATAGCGGGAGTCTACGAGCAGTACTTC.

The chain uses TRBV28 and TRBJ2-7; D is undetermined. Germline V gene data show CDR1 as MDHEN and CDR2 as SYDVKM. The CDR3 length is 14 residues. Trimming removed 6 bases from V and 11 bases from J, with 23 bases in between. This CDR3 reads CASRSGQAPNREYF. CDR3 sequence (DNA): TGTGCCAGCAGATCAGGTCAGGCCCCCAATCGGGAGTACTTC.

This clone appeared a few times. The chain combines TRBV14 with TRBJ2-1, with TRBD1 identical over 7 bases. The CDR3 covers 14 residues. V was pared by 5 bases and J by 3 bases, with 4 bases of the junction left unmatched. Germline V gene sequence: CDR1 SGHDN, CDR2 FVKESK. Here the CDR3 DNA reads TGTGCCAGCAGCGCGACAGGGTTCTACAATGAGCAGTTCTTC. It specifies CASSATGFYNEQFF.

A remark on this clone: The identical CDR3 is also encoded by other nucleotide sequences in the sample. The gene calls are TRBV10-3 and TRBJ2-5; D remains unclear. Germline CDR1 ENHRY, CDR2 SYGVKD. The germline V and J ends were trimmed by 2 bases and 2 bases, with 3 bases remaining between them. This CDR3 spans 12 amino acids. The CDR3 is CAISETQETQYF. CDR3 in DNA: TGTGCCATCAGTGAGACACAAGAGACCCAGTACTTC.

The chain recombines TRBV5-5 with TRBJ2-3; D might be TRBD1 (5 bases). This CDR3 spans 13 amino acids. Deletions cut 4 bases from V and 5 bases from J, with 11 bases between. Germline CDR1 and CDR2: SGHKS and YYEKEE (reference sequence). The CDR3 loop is CASSLQTVDTQYF. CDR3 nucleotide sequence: TGTGCCAGCAGCCTCCAGACAGTAGATACGCAGTATTTT.

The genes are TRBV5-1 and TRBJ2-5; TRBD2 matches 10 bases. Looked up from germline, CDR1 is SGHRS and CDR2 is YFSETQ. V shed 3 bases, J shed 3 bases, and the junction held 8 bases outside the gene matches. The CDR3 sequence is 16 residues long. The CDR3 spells CASSSVVAGGKETQYF. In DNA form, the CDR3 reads TGCGCCAGCAGCTCGGTAGTAGCGGGAGGAAAAGAGACCCAGTACTTC.

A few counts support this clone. The CDR3 coding sequence is TGCGCCAGCAGCAAGGGACAGGGGACTCTCTACGAGCAGTACTTC. Translating gives CASSKGQGTLYEQYF. The gene calls are TRBV5-1 and TRBJ2-7; 10 bases agree with TRBD1. With 4 bases clipped from V and 3 bases from J, the junction kept 7 bases outside the gene matches. CDR1 and CDR2 from the germline V gene are SGHRS and YFSETQ. The CDR3 runs to 15 residues.

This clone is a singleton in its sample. This CDR3 reads CASSESRDRPRYEQYF. The CDR3 DNA reads as TGTGCCAGCAGTGAATCGAGGGACAGGCCTCGCTACGAGCAGTACTTC. This rearrangement joins TRBV25-1 to TRBJ2-7; 8 bases are a match to TRBD1. CDR3 length equals 16 residues. Germline CDR1 and CDR2: MGHDK and SYGVNS. V was clipped by 1 base and J by 3 bases; unmatched bases: 8.

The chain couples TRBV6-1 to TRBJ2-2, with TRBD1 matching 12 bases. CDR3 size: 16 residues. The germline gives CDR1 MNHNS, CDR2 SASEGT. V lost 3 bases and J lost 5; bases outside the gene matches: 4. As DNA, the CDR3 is TGTGCCAGCAGTGAGCCGGGACAGGGGGCAACCGGGGAGCTGTTTTTT. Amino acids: CASSEPGQGATGELFF.

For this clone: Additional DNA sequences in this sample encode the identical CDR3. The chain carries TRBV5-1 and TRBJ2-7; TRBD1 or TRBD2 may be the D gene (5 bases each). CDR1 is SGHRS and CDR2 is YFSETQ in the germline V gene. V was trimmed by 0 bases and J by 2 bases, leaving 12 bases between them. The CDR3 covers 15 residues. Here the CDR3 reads CASSLAGTATYEQYF. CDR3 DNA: TGCGCCAGCAGCTTGGCCGGGACGGCGACCTACGAGCAGTACTTC.

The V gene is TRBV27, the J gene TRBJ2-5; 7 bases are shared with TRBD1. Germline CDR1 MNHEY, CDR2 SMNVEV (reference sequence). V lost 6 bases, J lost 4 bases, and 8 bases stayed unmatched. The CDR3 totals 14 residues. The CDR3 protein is CASSKQGYGETQYF. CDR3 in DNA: TGTGCCAGCAGCAAACAGGGGTATGGAGAGACCCAGTACTTC.

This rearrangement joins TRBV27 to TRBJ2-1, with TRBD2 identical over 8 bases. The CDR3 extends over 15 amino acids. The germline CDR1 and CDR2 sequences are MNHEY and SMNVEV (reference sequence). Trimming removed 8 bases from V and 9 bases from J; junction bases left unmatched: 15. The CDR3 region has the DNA TGTGCCAGCCAGCCCGTTTCGGGAGGGTTGGCTGAGCAGTTCTTC. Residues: CASQPVSGGLAEQFF.